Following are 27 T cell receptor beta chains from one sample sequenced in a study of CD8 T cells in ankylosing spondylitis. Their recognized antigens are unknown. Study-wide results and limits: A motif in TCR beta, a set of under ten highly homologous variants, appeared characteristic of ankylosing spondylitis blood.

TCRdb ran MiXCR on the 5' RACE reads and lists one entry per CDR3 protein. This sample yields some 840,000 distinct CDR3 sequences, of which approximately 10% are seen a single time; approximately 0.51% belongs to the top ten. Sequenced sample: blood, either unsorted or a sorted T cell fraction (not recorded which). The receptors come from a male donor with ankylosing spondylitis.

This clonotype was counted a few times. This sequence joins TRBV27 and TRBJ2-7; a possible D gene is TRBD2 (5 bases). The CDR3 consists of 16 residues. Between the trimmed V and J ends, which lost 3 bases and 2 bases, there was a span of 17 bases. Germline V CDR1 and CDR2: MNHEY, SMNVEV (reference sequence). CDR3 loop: CASSFSGRPTTYEQYF. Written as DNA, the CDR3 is TGTGCCAGCAGTTTTTCGGGCAGACCGACTACCTACGAGCAGTACTTC.

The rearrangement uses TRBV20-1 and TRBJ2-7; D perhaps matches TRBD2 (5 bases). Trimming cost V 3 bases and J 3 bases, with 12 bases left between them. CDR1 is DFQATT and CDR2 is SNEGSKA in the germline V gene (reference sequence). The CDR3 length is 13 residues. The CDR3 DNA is TGCAGTGCTAGCGGGAATCATCTCTACGAGCAGTACTTC. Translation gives CSASGNHLYEQYF.

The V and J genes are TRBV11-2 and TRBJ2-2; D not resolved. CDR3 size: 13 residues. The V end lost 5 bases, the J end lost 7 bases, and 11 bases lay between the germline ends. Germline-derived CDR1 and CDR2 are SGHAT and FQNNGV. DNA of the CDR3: TGTGCCAGCAGCCCTTACGTCGGCGGGGAGCTGTTTTTT. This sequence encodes CASSPYVGGELFF.

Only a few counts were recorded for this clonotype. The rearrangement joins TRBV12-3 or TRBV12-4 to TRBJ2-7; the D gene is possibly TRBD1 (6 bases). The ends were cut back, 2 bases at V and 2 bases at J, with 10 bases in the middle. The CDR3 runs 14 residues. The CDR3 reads CASSLIRGPYEQYF. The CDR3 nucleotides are TGTGCCAGCAGTTTAATCAGGGGACCCTACGAGCAGTACTTC.

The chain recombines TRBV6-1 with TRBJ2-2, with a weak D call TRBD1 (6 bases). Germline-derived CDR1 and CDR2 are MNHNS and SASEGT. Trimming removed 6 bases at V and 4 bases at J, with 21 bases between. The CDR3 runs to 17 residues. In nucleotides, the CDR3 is TGTGCCAGCAGCCCCAGGGGATCTTACTCTAGCACCGGGGAGCTGTTTTTT. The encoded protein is CASSPRGSYSSTGELFF.

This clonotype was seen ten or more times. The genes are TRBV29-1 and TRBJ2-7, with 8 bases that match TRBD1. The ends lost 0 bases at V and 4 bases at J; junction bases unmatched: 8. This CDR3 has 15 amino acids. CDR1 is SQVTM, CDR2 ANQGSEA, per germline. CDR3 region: CSVEDTWTGTYEQYF. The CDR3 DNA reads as TGCAGCGTTGAAGACACCTGGACAGGGACATACGAGCAGTACTTC.

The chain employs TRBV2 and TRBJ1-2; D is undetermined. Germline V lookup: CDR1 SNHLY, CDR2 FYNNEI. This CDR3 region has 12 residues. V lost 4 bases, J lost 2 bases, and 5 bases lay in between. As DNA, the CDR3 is TGTGCCAGCAGTGTCGAGAACTATGGCTACACCTTC. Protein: CASSVENYGYTF.

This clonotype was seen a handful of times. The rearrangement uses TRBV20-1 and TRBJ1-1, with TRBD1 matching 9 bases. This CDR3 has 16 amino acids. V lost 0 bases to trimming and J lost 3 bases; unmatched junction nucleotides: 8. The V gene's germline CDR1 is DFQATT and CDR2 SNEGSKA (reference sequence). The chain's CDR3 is CSARDYLRDRDTEAFF. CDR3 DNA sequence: TGCAGTGCTAGAGATTATCTACGGGACAGGGACACTGAAGCTTTCTTT.

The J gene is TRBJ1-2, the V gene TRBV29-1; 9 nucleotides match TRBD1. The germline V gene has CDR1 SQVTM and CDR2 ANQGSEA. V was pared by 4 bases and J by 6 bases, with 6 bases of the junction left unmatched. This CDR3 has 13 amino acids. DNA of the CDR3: TGCAGCGTTGCGCCAAGGACAGGGGATGGCTACACCTTC. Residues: CSVAPRTGDGYTF. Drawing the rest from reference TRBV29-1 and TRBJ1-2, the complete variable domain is SAVISQKPSRDICQRGTSLTIQCQVDSQVTMMFWYRQQPGQSLTLIATANQGSEATYESGFVIDKFPISRPNLTFSTLTVSNMSPEDSSIYLCSVAPRTGDGYTFGSGTRLTVV.

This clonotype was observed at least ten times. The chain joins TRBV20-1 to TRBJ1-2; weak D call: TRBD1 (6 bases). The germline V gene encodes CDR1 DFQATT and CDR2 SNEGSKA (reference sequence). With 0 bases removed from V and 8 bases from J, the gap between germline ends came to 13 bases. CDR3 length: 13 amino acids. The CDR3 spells CSARDTGLRGYTF. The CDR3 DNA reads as TGCAGTGCTAGAGACACAGGGTTAAGGGGCTACACCTTC.

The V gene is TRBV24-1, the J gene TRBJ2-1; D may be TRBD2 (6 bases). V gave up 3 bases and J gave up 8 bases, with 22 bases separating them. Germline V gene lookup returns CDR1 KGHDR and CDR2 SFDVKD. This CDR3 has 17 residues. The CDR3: CATSDPSEGGIWDEQFF. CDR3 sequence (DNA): TGTGCCACCAGTGATCCGTCGGAGGGCGGGATTTGGGATGAGCAGTTCTTC.

The DNA of the CDR3 is TGTGCCAGCAGCCGTTTTGCAGAGAACACTGAAGCTTTCTTT. Protein product: CASSRFAENTEAFF. V is TRBV14 and J is TRBJ1-1; D is unclear. CDR1 and CDR2 from the germline V gene are SGHDN and FVKESK. Trimming took 4 bases from V and 1 from J, leaving 10 bases between them. This CDR3 has 14 amino acids. Supplemented by reference TRBV14 and TRBJ1-1, the full variable domain reads EAGVTQFPSHSVIEKGQTVTLRCDPISGHDNLYWYRRVMGKEIKFLLHFVKESKQDESGMPNNRFLAERTGGTYSTLKVQPAELEDSGVYFCASSRFAENTEAFFGQGTRLTVV.

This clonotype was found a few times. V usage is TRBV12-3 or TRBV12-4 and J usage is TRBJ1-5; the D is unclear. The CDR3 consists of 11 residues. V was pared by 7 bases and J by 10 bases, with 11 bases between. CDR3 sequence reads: CASKREGPQHF. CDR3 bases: TGTGCCAGCAAGAGGGAGGGCCCCCAGCATTTT.

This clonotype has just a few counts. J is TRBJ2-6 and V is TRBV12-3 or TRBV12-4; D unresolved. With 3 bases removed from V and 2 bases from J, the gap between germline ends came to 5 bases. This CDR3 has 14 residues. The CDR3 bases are TGTGCCAGCAGTTTTAGGGCTGGGGCCAACGTCCTGACTTTC. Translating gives CASSFRAGANVLTF.

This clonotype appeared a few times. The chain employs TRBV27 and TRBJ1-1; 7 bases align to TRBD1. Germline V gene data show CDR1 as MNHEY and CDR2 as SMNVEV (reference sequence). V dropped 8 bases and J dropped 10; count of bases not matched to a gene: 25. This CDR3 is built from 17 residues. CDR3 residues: CASGSFEAGGARWGAFF. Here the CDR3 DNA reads TGTGCCAGCGGCTCCTTCGAGGCAGGGGGGGCTCGCTGGGGAGCTTTCTTT.

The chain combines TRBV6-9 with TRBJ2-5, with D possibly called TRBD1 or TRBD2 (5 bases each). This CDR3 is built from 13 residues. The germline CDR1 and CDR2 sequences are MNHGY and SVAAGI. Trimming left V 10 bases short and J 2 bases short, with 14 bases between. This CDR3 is CAIPRGVQETQYF. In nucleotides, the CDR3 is TGTGCCATCCCCCGAGGGGTGCAAGAGACCCAGTACTTC.

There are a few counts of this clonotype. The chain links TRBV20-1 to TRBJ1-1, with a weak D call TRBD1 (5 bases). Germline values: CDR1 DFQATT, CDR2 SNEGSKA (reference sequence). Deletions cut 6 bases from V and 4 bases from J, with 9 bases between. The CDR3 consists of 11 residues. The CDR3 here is CSATGPTEAFF. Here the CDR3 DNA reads TGCAGTGCCACAGGACCCACTGAAGCTTTCTTT.

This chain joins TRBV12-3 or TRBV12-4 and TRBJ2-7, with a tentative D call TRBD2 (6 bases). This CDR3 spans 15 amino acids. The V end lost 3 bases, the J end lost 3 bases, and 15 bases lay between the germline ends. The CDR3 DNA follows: TGTGCCAGCAGTTTGGGCGGGGCAAGCGACTACGAGCAGTACTTC. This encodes CASSLGGASDYEQYF.

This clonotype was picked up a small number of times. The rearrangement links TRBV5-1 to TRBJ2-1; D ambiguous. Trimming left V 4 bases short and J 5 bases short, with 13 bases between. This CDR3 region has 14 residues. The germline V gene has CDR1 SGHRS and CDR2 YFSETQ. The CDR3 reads CASSVSGPNNEQFF. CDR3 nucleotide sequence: TGCGCCAGCAGCGTATCGGGCCCTAACAATGAGCAGTTCTTC.

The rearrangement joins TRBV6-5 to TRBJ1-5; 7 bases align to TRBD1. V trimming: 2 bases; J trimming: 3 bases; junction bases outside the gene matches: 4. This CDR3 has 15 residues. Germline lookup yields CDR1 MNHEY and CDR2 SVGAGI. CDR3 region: CASSYMDRYNQPQHF. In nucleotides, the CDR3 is TGTGCCAGCAGTTACATGGACAGGTACAATCAGCCCCAGCATTTT.

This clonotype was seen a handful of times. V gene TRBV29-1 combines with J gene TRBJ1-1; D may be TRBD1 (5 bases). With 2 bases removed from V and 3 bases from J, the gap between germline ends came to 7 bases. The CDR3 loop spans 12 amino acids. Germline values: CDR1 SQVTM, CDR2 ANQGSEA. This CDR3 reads CSVEPGHTEAFF. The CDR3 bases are TGCAGCGTTGAACCGGGACACACTGAAGCTTTCTTT.

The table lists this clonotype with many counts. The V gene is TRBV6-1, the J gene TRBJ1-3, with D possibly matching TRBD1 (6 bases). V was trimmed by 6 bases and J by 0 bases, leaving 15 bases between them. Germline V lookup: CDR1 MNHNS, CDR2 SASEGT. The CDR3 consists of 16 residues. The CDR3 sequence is CASRFLGGASGNTIYF. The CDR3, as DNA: TGTGCCAGCAGGTTCTTGGGGGGCGCCTCTGGAAACACCATATATTTT.

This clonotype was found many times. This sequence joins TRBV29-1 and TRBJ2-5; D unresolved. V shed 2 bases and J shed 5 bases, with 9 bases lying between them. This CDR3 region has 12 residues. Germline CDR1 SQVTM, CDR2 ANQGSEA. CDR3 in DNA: TGCAGCGTTGAACCGGGTGGGGAGACCCAGTACTTC. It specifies CSVEPGGETQYF. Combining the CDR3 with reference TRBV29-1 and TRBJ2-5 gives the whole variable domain SAVISQKPSRDICQRGTSLTIQCQVDSQVTMMFWYRQQPGQSLTLIATANQGSEATYESGFVIDKFPISRPNLTFSTLTVSNMSPEDSSIYLCSVEPGGETQYFGPGTRLLVL.

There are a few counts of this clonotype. The CDR3 coding sequence is TGCAGTGCTCTCGGGGGGGGTAGCAATCAGCCCCAGCATTTT. As protein: CSALGGGSNQPQHF. The rearrangement joins TRBV20-1 to TRBJ1-5; possibly TRBD1 for D (5 bases). The CDR3 runs to 14 residues. Germline values: CDR1 DFQATT, CDR2 SNEGSKA (reference sequence). Trimming stripped 5 bases from V and 0 bases from J, with 11 bases between.

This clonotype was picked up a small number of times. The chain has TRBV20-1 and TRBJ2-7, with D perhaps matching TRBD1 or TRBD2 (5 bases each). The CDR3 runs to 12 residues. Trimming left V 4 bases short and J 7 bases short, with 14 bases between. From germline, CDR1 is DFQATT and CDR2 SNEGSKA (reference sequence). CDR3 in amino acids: CSATGAYGEQYF. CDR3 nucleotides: TGCAGTGCTACCGGGGCCTATGGGGAGCAGTACTTC.

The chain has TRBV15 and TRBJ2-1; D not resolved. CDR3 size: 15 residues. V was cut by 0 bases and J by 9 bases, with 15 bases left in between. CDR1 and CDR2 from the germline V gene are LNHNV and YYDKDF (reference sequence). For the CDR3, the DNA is TGTGCCACCAGCAGAGAGGTCATGTCCGGAAGTGAGCAGTTCTTC. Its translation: CATSREVMSGSEQFF. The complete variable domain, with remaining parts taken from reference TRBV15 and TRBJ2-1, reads DAMVIQNPRYQVTQFGKPVTLSCSQTLNHNVMYWYQQKSSQAPKLLFHYYDKDFNNEADTPDNFQSRRPNTSFCFLDIRSPGLGDTAMYLCATSREVMSGSEQFFGPGTRLTVL.

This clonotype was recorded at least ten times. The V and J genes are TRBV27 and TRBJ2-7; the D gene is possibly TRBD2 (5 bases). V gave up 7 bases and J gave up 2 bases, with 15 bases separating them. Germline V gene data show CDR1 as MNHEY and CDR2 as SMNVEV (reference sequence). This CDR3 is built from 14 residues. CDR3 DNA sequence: TGTGCCAGCAATAATTTCGGGGATACCTACGAGCAGTACTTC. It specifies CASNNFGDTYEQYF.